The entry below gives a single T cell receptor (beta chain) sequence along with its context. Its antigen is unidentified. The data were obtained in a study of blood T cells in healthy people across ages. Primers used in a second PCR of roughly 6 to 12 cycles were a sample-barcoded 5' primer and a J-beta primer mix. TCRdb re-called the 5' RACE reads with MiXCR, one entry per CDR3 protein. The sample yields hundreds of thousands of distinct CDR3 sequences, about 34% seen once. V gave up 1 base and J gave up 1 base, with 10 bases separating them. Germline-derived CDR1 and CDR2 are LGHNA and YSLEER. CDR3 length: 16 amino acids. Findings and caveats of the study: Possibly confounding the expanded clonotype changes was the fact that donor CMV status was unknown.

The sequenced sample consisted of blood. The chain carries TRBV4-3 and TRBJ2-2; D possibly corresponds to TRBD2 (5 bases). The sequence came from a woman older than 75 in good health. Here the CDR3 DNA reads TGCGCCAGCAGCCAAGGGTGCGGGCGGAACACCGGGGAGCTGTTTTTT. Protein product: CASSQGCGRNTGELFF.